These 8 T cell receptor beta chains were sequenced from one sample in a study of CD8 T cells in Susac syndrome. After extraction with the RNeasy kit, about 0.45 to 1 ug of the RNA was reverse transcribed using random hexamers. From the immunoSEQ multiplex PCR reads, TCRdb called clonotypes with MiXCR, one entry per CDR3 protein. The profile shows about 81,000 distinct CDR3 sequences, 94% of them singletons. The specimen was CD8+ T cells from PBMCs. These TCRs come from a human donor with Susac syndrome.

V gene TRBV4-2 combines with J gene TRBJ2-5; D is ambiguous. The V gene lost 0 bases and the J gene lost 2 bases, with 10 bases spanning the gap. CDR3 size: 15 residues. Per the germline V gene, CDR1 is LGHNA and CDR2 is YNFKEQ. For the CDR3, the DNA is TGTGCCAGCAGCCAAGACCAGGATTATCAAGAGACCCAGTACTTC. This gives the protein CASSQDQDYQETQYF.

The chain combines TRBV11-3 with TRBJ1-1; D remains unclear. Germline values: CDR1 SGHNT, CDR2 YENEEA. CDR3 size: 14 residues. The ends were cut back, 11 bases at V and 3 bases at J, with 19 bases in the middle. In DNA, the CDR3 is TGTGCCCTCCTTATGGGCCGCTGCGACACTGAAGCTTTCTTT. Translation gives CALLMGRCDTEAFF.

This clonotype was picked up one time. The V and J genes are TRBV4-3 and TRBJ2-6; D is unclear. Germline V gives CDR1 LGHNA, CDR2 YSLEER. The CDR3 is 17 residues long. Trimming left V 1 base short and J 0 bases short, with 10 bases between. CDR3 DNA: TGCGCCAGCAGCCAAGTATCTACGGCCTCTGGGGCCAACGTCCTGACTTTC. Translation: CASSQVSTASGANVLTF.

J is TRBJ2-1 and V is TRBV7-8; tentative D call: TRBD2 (5 bases). The V and J ends lost 2 bases and 0 bases respectively, with 11 bases between them. This CDR3 is 16 amino acids long. The germline V gene has CDR1 SGHVS and CDR2 FQNEAQ. CDR3 nucleotides: TGTGCCAGCAGCTTATCACGGGAAAGCTCCTACAATGAGCAGTTCTTC. Residues: CASSLSRESSYNEQFF.

The chain joins TRBV12-3 or TRBV12-4 to TRBJ2-1, with D perhaps matching TRBD1 (6 bases). The CDR3 runs 14 residues. V was shortened by 9 bases and J by 4 bases, with 16 bases between the two germline ends. The CDR3 sequence is CASLSGDLYNEQFF. The CDR3 DNA reads as TGTGCCAGTCTCTCAGGGGATCTATACAATGAGCAGTTCTTC.

The J gene is TRBJ2-3, the V gene TRBV5-1; no clear D gene. CDR3 size: 15 residues. V was cut by 0 bases and J by 2 bases, with 10 bases left in between. Germline V gives CDR1 SGHRS, CDR2 YFSETQ. The CDR3 here is CASSLDPENTDTQYF. CDR3 DNA: TGCGCCAGCAGCTTGGACCCAGAGAACACAGATACGCAGTATTTT.

This sequence joins TRBV6-5 and TRBJ2-5; a possible D gene is TRBD2 (6 bases). This CDR3 spans 14 amino acids. V gave up 2 bases and J gave up 4 bases, with 11 bases separating them. Germline V gene sequence: CDR1 MNHEY, CDR2 SVGAGI. This CDR3 reads CASSYAGRGETQYF. CDR3 coding DNA: TGTGCCAGCAGTTACGCCGGGAGAGGAGAGACCCAGTACTTC.

The chain carries TRBV5-1 and TRBJ1-2; 7 nucleotides line up with TRBD1. CDR3 size: 13 residues. V shed 2 bases and J 7 bases; nucleotides not matched to a gene: 5. CDR1 is SGHRS, CDR2 YFSETQ, per germline. Here the CDR3 reads CASSLLRGIGYTF. DNA of the CDR3: TGCGCCAGCAGCTTACTCAGGGGGATTGGCTACACCTTC.